One and the same sample provided the 2 T cell receptor beta chains below, sequenced in a study of CD8 T cells in ankylosing spondylitis. Each CDR3 protein gets one entry after TCRdb re-called the 5' RACE reads with MiXCR. The sample lists 200,000 to 250,000 distinct CDR3 sequences; about 7% were seen once. No antigen has been assigned to these receptors. Findings and limits, study-wide: Made up of roughly 8 highly homologous variants, a TCR beta motif appeared characteristic of ankylosing spondylitis blood.

Material for sequencing was blood, either unsorted or a sorted T cell fraction (not recorded which). These receptors all stem from a male donor with ankylosing spondylitis.

This clonotype came up a few times. V gene TRBV6-1 combines with J gene TRBJ1-1; TRBD1 agrees at 7 bases. Germline loops: CDR1 MNHNS, CDR2 SASEGT. Unmatched junction bases numbered 8, after V lost 4 bases and J lost 3 bases. This CDR3 is 15 amino acids long. CDR3 nucleotide sequence: TGTGCCAGCAGTGCCTTTGACAGGGCCGACACTGAAGCTTTCTTT. This translates into CASSAFDRADTEAFF.

This clonotype has a handful of counts. V is TRBV6-2 or TRBV6-3 and J is TRBJ2-2; D might be TRBD1 (5 bases). The CDR3 has 15 amino acids. Looked up from germline, CDR1 is MNHEY and CDR2 is SVGEGT. Trimming stripped 5 bases from V and 3 bases from J, with 13 bases between. The CDR3 DNA reads TGTGCCAGCAGTCCGATGGGGCCGGACACCGGGGAGCTGTTTTTT. Translated: CASSPMGPDTGELFF.